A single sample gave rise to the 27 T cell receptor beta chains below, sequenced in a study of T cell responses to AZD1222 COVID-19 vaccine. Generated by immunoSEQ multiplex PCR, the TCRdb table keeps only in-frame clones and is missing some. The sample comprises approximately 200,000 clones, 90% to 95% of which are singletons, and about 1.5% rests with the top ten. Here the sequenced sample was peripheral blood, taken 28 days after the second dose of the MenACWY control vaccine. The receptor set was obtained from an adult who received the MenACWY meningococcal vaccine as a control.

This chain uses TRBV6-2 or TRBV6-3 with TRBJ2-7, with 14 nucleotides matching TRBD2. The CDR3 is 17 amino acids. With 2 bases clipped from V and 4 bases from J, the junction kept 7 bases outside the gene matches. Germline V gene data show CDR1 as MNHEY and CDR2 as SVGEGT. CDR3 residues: CASSYPGGLAGAYEQYF. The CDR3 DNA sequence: TGTGCCAGCAGTTACCCGGGGGGACTAGCGGGGGCGTACGAGCAGTACTTC.

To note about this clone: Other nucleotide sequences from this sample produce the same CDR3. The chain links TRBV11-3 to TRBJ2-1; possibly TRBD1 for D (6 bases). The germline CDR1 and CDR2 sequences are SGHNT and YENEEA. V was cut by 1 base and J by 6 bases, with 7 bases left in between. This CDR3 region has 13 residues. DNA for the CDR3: TGTGCCAGCAGCTTAGGACAGGCCAATGAGCAGTTCTTC. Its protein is CASSLGQANEQFF. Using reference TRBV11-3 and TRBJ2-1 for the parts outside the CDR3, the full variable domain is EAGVVQSPRYKIIEKKQPVAFWCNPISGHNTLYWYLQNLGQGPELLIRYENEEAVDDSQLPKDRFSAERLKGVDSTLKIQPAELGDSAVYLCASSLGQANEQFFGPGTRLTVL.

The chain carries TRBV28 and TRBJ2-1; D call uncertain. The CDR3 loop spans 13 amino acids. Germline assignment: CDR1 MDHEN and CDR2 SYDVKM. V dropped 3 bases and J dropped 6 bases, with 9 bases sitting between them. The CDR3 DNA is TGTGCCAGCAGTTTCGGAAACAGCAATGAGCAGTTCTTC. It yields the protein CASSFGNSNEQFF.

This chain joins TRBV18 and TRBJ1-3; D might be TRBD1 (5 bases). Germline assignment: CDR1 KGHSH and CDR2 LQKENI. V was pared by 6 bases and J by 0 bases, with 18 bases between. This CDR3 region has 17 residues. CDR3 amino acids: CASSASPNQGSGNTIYF. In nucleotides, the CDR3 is TGTGCCAGCTCGGCCTCACCTAATCAGGGCTCTGGAAACACCATATATTTT.

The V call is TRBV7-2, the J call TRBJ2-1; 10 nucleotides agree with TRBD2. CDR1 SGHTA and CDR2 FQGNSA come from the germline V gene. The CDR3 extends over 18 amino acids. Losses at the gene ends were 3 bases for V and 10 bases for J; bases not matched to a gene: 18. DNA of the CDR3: TGTGCCAGCAGCTTCGGGGGGGCTAGCGGGGGCCCCCCTCAGGAGCAGTTCTTC. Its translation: CASSFGGASGGPPQEQFF.

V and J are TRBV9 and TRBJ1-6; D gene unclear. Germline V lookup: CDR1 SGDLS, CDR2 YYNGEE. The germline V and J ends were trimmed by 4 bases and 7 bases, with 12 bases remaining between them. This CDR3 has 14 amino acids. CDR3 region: CASSLRTGNSPLHF. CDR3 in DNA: TGTGCCAGCAGCCTCCGGACGGGAAATTCACCCCTCCACTTT.

CDR3: CASSPLSGAGNTIYF. The CDR3 DNA is TGTGCCAGCAGCCCCCTCTCGGGGGCTGGAAACACCATATATTTT. This chain links TRBV13 with TRBJ1-3, with D maybe TRBD1 (5 bases). The V and J ends lost 5 bases and 2 bases respectively, with 13 bases between them. In germline, CDR1 is PRHDT, CDR2 FYEKMQ (reference sequence). The CDR3 loop spans 15 amino acids.

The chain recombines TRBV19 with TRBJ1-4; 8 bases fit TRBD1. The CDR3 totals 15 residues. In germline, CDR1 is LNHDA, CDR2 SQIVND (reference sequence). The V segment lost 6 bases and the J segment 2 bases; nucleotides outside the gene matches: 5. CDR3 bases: TGTGCCAGTAGACGACCAGGGGGCACTAATGAAAAACTGTTTTTT. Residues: CASRRPGGTNEKLFF.

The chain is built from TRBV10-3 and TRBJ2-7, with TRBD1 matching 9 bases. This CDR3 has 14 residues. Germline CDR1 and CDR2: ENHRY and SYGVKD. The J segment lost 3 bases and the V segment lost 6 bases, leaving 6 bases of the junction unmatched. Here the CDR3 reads CAIRDRGAIYEQYF. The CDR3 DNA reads TGTGCCATCAGGGACAGGGGAGCAATCTACGAGCAGTACTTC.

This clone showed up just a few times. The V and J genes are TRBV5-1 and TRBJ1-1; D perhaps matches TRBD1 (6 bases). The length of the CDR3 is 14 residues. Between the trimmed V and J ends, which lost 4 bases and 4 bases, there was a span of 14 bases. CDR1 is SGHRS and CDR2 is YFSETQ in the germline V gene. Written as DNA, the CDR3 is TGCGCCAGCAGCGCCAGGGGTCTTCGCACTGAAGCTTTCTTT. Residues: CASSARGLRTEAFF.

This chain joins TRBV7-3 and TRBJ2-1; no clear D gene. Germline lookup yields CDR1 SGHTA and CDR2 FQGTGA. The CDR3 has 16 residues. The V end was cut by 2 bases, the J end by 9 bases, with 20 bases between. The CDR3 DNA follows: TGTGCCAGCAGCTTATCCACAGTGGGGAAAGGCCGTGAGCAGTTCTTC. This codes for CASSLSTVGKGREQFF.

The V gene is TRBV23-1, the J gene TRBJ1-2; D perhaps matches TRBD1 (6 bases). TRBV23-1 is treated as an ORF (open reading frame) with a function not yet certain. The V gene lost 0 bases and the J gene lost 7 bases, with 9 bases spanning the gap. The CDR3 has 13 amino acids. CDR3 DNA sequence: TGCGCCAGCAGTCAATCCGGGGGCTGTGGCTACACCTTC. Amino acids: CASSQSGGCGYTF.

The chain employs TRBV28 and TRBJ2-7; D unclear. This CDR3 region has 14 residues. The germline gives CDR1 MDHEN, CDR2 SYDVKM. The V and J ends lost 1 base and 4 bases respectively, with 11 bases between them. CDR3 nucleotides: TGTGCCAGCAGTTTATCCCAGGTTCCGTACGAGCAGTACTTC. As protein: CASSLSQVPYEQYF. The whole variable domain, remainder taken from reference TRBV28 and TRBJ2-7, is DVKVTQSSRYLVKRTGEKVFLECVQDMDHENMFWYRQDPGLGLRLIYFSYDVKMKEKGDIPEGYSVSREKKERFSLILESASTNQTSMYLCASSLSQVPYEQYFGPGTRLTVT.

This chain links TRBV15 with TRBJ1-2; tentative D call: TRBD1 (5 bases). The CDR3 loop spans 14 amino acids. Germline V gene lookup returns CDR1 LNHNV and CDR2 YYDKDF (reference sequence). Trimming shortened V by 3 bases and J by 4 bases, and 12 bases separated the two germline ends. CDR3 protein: CATSSLGQSYGYTF. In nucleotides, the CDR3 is TGTGCCACCAGCAGCCTAGGACAAAGCTATGGCTACACCTTC. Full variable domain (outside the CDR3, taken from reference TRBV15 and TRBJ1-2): DAMVIQNPRYQVTQFGKPVTLSCSQTLNHNVMYWYQQKSSQAPKLLFHYYDKDFNNEADTPDNFQSRRPNTSFCFLDIRSPGLGDTAMYLCATSSLGQSYGYTFGSGTRLTVV.

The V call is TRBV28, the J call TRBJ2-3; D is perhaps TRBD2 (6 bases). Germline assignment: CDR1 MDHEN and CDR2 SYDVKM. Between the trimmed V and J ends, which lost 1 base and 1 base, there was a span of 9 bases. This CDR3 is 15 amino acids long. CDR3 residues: CASSLLPSGTDTQYF. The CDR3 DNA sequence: TGTGCCAGCAGTTTATTACCTAGCGGCACAGATACGCAGTATTTT. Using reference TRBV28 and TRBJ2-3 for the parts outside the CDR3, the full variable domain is DVKVTQSSRYLVKRTGEKVFLECVQDMDHENMFWYRQDPGLGLRLIYFSYDVKMKEKGDIPEGYSVSREKKERFSLILESASTNQTSMYLCASSLLPSGTDTQYFGPGTRLTVL.

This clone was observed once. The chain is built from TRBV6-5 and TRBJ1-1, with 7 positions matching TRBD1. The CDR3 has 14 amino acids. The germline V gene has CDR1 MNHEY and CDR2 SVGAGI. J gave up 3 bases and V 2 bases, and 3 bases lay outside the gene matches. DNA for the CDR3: TGTGCCAGCAGTTACACCACAGGGGACACTGAAGCTTTCTTT. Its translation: CASSYTTGDTEAFF.

The CDR3 region is CTSSRDGTGGNQPQHF. CDR3 DNA sequence: TGCACCAGCAGCCGAGACGGGACAGGGGGCAATCAGCCCCAGCATTTT. The chain employs TRBV1 and TRBJ1-5; the table's D call of TRBD1 was not tested on the DNA. TRBV1 is a pseudogene locus. There are 16 residues in the CDR3.

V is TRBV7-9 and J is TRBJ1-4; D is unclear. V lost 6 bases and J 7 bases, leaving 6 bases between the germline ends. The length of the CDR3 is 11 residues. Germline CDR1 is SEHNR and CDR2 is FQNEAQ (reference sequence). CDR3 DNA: TGTGCCAGCAGTGAGGGTGAAAAACTGTTTTTT. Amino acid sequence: CASSEGEKLFF. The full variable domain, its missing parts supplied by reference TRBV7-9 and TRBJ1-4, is DTGVSQNPRHKITKRGQNVTFRCDPISEHNRLYWYRQTLGQGPEFLTYFQNEAQLEKSRLLSDRFSAERPKGSFSTLEIQRTEQGDSAMYLCASSEGEKLFFGSGTQLSVL.

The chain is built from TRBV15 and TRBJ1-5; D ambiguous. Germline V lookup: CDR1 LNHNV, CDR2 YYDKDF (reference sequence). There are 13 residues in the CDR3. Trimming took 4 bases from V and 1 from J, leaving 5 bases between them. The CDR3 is CATSTGSNQPQHF. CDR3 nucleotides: TGTGCCACCAGCACGGGGAGCAATCAGCCCCAGCATTTT.

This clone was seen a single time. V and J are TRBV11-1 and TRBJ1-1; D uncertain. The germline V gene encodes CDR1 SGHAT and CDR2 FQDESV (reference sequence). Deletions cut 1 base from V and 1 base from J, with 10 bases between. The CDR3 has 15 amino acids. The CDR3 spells CASSLVGRRNTEAFF. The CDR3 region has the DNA TGTGCCAGCAGCTTAGTTGGGCGGAGGAACACTGAAGCTTTCTTT.

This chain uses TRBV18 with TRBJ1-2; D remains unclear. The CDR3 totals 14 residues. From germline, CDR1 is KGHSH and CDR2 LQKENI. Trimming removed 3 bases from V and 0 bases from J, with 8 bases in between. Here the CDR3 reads CASSPLPTNYGYTF. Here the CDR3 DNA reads TGTGCCAGCTCACCCCTTCCAACTAACTATGGCTACACCTTC.

Here the CDR3 reads CASNKGGDSIAYEQYF. CDR3 DNA: TGTGCCAGCAACAAAGGGGGGGACAGCATCGCCTACGAGCAGTACTTC. The chain couples TRBV28 to TRBJ2-7; D possibly matches TRBD1 or TRBD2 (7 bases each). Trimming took 7 bases from V and 2 from J, leaving 21 bases between them. The CDR3 extends over 16 amino acids. Germline CDR1 is MDHEN and CDR2 is SYDVKM.

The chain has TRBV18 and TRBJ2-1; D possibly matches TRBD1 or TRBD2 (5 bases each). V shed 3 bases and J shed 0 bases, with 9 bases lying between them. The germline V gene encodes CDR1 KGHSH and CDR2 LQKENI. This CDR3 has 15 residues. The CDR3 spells CASSPRDGSYNEQFF. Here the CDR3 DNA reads TGTGCCAGCTCACCCAGGGACGGCTCCTACAATGAGCAGTTCTTC.

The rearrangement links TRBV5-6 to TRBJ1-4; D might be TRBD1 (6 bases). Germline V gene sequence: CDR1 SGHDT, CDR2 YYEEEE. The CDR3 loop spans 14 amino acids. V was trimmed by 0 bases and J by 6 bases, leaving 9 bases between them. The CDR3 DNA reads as TGTGCCAGCAGCTTGGCCCCAGGGGATGAAAAACTGTTTTTT. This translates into CASSLAPGDEKLFF.

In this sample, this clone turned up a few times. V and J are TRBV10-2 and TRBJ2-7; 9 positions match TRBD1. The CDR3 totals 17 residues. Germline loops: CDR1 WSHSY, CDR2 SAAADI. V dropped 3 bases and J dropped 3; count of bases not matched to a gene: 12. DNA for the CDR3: TGCGCCAGCAGTGACCCTGCGAGGGGGGACAGGGTCTACGAGCAGTACTTC. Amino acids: CASSDPARGDRVYEQYF.

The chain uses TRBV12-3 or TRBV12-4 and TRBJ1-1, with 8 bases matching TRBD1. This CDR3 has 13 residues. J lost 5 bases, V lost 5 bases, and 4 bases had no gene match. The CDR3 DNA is TGTGCCAGCAGTCCGGGACAGGCAACTGAAGCTTTCTTT. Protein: CASSPGQATEAFF.

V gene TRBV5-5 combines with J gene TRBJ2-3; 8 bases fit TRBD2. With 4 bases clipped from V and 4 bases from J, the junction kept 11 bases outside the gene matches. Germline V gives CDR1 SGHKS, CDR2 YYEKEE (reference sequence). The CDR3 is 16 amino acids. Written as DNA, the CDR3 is TGTGCCAGCAGCCCCCAGCGGGGGAGGTGGGCAGATACGCAGTATTTT. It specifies CASSPQRGRWADTQYF.